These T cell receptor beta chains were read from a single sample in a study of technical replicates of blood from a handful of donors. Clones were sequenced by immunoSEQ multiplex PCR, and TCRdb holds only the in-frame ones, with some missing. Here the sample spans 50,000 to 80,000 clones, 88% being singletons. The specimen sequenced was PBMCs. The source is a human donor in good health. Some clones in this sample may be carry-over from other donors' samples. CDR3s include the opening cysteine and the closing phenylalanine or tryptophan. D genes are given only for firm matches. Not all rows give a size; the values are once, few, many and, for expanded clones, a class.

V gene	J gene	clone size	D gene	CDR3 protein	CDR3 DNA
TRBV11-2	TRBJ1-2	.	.	CASSPTFIDGYTF	TGTGCCAGCAGCCCGACATTCATAGATGGCTACACCTTC
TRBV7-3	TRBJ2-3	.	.	CASSLSDKVQYF	TGTGCCAGCAGCTTATCCGACAAGGTGCAGTATTTT
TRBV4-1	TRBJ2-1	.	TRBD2	CASSQSSGGRVF	TGCGCCAGCAGCCAATCTAGCGGGGGCAGGGTCTTC
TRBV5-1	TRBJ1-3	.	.	CASSLGGSGRNTIYF	TGCGCCAGCAGCTTGGGTGGCAGCGGACGAAACACCATATATTTT
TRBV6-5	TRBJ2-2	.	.	CASSQQGIGPGELFF	TGTGCCAGCAGTCAACAGGGCATCGGCCCCGGGGAGCTGTTTTTT
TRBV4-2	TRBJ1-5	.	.	CASSREYVSNQPQHF	TGTGCCAGCAGCCGCGAATATGTTAGCAATCAGCCCCAGCATTTT
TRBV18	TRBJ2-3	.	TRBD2	CASSPGLAGAGDTQYF	TGTGCCAGCTCACCGGGACTAGCGGGGGCCGGAGATACGCAGTATTTT
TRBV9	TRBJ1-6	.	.	CASSVGGTGISPLHF	TGTGCCAGCAGCGTAGGGGGTACAGGGATTTCACCCCTCCACTTT
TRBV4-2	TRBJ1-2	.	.	CASSQGRGNTF	TGTGCCAGCAGCCAAGGGCGGGGAAACACCTTC
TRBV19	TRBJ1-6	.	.	CASGATYNSPLHF	TGTGCCAGTGGGGCCACCTATAATTCACCCCTCCACTTT
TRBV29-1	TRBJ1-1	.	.	CSVEDNSLNTEAFF	TGCAGCGTTGAAGATAACAGTTTGAACACTGAAGCTTTCTTT
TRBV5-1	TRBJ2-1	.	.	CASSLGGYEQFF	TGCGCCAGCAGCTTGGGAGGGTATGAGCAGTTCTTC
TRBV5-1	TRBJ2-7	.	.	CASSLAGDTAYEQYF	TGCGCCAGCAGCTTGGCCGGGGACACAGCCTACGAGCAGTACTTC
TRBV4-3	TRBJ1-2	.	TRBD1	CASSQEGSETGIYGYTF	TGCGCCAGCAGCCAAGAGGGGTCGGAGACAGGGATCTATGGCTACACCTTC
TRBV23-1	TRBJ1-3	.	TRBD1	CASSQLQGTGNTIYF	TGCGCCAGCAGTCAATTACAGGGGACTGGAAACACCATATATTTT
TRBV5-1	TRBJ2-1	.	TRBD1	CASSLAQGAGEQFF	TGCGCCAGCAGCTTGGCCCAGGGGGCAGGTGAGCAGTTCTTC
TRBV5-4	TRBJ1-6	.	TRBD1	CASSLGAGTVNSPLHF	TGTGCCAGCAGCTTGGGCGCCGGGACAGTAAATTCACCCCTCCACTTT
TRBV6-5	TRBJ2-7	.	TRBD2	CASSGSGAGDHEQYF	TGTGCCAGCAGCGGTTCGGGCGCGGGAGACCACGAGCAGTACTTC
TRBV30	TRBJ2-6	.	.	CAWALTIAGANVLTF	TGTGCCTGGGCCCTGACAATTGCTGGGGCCAACGTCCTGACTTTC
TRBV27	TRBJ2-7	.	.	CASSGRTGFSEQYF	TGTGCCAGCAGTGGACGAACAGGGTTCTCCGAGCAGTACTTC
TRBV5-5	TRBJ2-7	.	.	CASSLESRTKTYEQYF	TGTGCCAGCAGCTTGGAGTCAAGGACAAAAACCTACGAGCAGTACTTC
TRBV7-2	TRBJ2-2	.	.	CASSPSSRAGELFF	TGTGCCAGCAGCCCCTCCAGCAGGGCCGGGGAGCTGTTTTTT
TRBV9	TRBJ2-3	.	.	CASSPPGGAITDTQYF	TGTGCCAGCAGCCCACCCGGGGGAGCAATCACAGATACGCAGTATTTT
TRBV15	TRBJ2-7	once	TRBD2	CATSRVRGDSYEQYF	TGTGCCACCAGCAGAGTGCGGGGGGATTCCTACGAGCAGTACTTC
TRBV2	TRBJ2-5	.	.	CASSGEGLGTQYF	TGTGCCAGCAGTGGCGAGGGTCTCGGGACCCAGTACTTC
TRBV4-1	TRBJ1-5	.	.	CASSPPGGYQPQHF	TGCGCCAGCAGCCCCCCCGGCGGCTATCAGCCCCAGCATTTT
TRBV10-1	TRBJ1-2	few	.	CASSELRNYGYTF	TGCGCCAGCAGTGAGCTCCGTAACTATGGCTACACCTTC
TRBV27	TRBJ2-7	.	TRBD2	CASSLGGTSGPYEQYF	TGTGCCAGCAGTTTAGGAGGGACTAGCGGTCCCTACGAGCAGTACTTC
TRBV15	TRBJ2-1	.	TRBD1	CATSSGQGSNEQFF	TGTGCCACCAGCTCGGGACAGGGTAGCAATGAGCAGTTCTTC
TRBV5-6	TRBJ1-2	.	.	CASSPKGASGNYGYTF	TGTGCCAGCAGCCCTAAAGGGGCGTCGGGTAACTATGGCTACACCTTC
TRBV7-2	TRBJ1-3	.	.	CASSPGAGLWSGNTIYF	TGTGCCAGCAGCCCTGGTGCAGGCCTGTGGTCTGGAAACACCATATATTTT
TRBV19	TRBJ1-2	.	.	CASSIDKGPIYGYTF	TGTGCCAGTAGTATAGATAAGGGGCCGATCTATGGCTACACCTTC
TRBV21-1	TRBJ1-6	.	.	CASITWDRVSSYNSPLHF	TGTGCCAGCATTACATGGGACAGGGTATCGTCCTATAATTCACCCCTCCACTTT
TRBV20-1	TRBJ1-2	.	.	CSAGTGYTF	TGCAGTGCCGGTACCGGCTACACCTTC
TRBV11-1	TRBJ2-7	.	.	CASSLGPHSSYEQYF	TGTGCCAGCAGCTTAGGGCCTCACAGCTCCTACGAGCAGTACTTC
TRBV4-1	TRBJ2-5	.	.	CASSQGASSWETQYF	TGCGCCAGCAGCCAAGGTGCGTCTAGCTGGGAGACCCAGTACTTC
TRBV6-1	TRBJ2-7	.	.	CASSEAGGTGYEQYF	TGTGCCAGCAGTGAAGCGGGGGGGACAGGTTACGAGCAGTACTTC
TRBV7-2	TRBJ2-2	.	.	CASSNVGVPGELFF	TGTGCCAGCAGCAACGTCGGGGTACCCGGGGAGCTGTTTTTT
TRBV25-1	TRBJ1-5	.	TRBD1	CASHRGAGPQHF	TGTGCCAGTCACAGGGGGGCCGGCCCCCAGCATTTT
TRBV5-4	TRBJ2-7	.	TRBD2	CASSPGTSGIYEQYF	TGTGCCAGCAGCCCCGGGACTAGCGGGATCTACGAGCAGTACTTC
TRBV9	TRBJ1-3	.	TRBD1	CASSVGDRDPGNTIYF	TGTGCCAGCAGCGTGGGGGACAGGGACCCTGGAAACACCATATATTTT